A selection of T cell receptor beta chains follows, all from one sample in a study of technical replicates of blood from a handful of donors. Clones were sequenced by immunoSEQ multiplex PCR, and TCRdb holds only the in-frame ones, with some missing. The sample shows 70,000 to 85,000 clones, 95% to 98% of them seen only once. Material: T cells isolated from PBMCs. Receptors originate from a human donor in good health. Both conserved end residues are part of each CDR3. The D gene is left open where the match is weak. Size values are once, few and many counts, or a class for expanded clones, and some rows have none.

.	TRBD2	TRBV6-5	TRBJ2-1	CASSREGRPKSEQFF	TGTGCCAGCAGTCGGGAGGGGAGGCCCAAATCCGAGCAGTTCTTC
.	TRBD1	TRBV5-1	TRBJ2-7	CASSAQGNEQYF	TGCGCCAGCAGCGCACAGGGGAACGAGCAGTACTTC
.	TRBD2	TRBV5-4	TRBJ2-7	CASSPTSGRSYEQYF	TGTGCCAGCAGCCCCACTAGCGGGAGATCCTACGAGCAGTACTTC
.	.	TRBV28	TRBJ2-5	CASNPDRTWRETQYF	TGTGCCAGCAATCCTGACAGGACCTGGCGAGAGACCCAGTACTTC
.	.	TRBV2	TRBJ1-1	CASTLLGSEAFF	TGTGCCAGCACACTATTAGGGAGTGAAGCTTTCTTT
.	TRBD2	TRBV7-6	TRBJ2-1	CASTRSSGRVSNEQFF	TGTGCCAGCACCCGATCAAGCGGGAGGGTCTCCAATGAGCAGTTCTTC
.	.	TRBV19	TRBJ1-4	CASSIQLNGEKLFF	TGTGCCAGTAGTATCCAACTAAACGGGGAAAAACTGTTTTTT
.	.	TRBV10-1	TRBJ2-3	CASSEWGGATDTQYF	TGCGCCAGCAGTGAGTGGGGGGGGGCCACAGATACGCAGTATTTT
.	TRBD1	TRBV29-1	TRBJ2-7	CSVEGQGASFYEQYF	TGCAGCGTTGAAGGACAGGGGGCGAGTTTCTACGAGCAGTACTTC
once	.	TRBV7-9	TRBJ2-1	CASSSQGRLGNEQFF	TGTGCCAGCAGCTCCCAGGGTCGATTGGGCAATGAGCAGTTCTTC
.	.	TRBV10-1	TRBJ2-7	CASSVSSYEQYF	TGCGCCAGCAGTGTAAGTAGCTACGAGCAGTACTTC
.	TRBD1	TRBV11-3	TRBJ2-1	CASSLDGTGGGSRANEQFF	TGTGCCAGCAGCTTAGACGGGACAGGGGGAGGGTCGAGGGCGAATGAGCAGTTCTTC
.	TRBD2	TRBV5-5	TRBJ2-1	CASSLGGGLAGGGSEQFF	TGTGCCAGCAGCTTGGGTGGAGGTTTAGCGGGGGGGGGTAGCGAGCAGTTCTTC
.	.	TRBV28	TRBJ1-2	CASSSGGYGYTF	TGTGCCAGCAGTTCGGGGGGCTATGGCTACACCTTC
.	.	TRBV6-1	TRBJ1-4	CASSVQAATNEKLFF	TGTGCCAGCAGTGTTCAGGCTGCAACTAATGAAAAACTGTTTTTT
.	TRBD1	TRBV7-9	TRBJ2-7	CASSRFRGQAIFEQYF	TGTGCCAGCAGCCGGTTCCGGGGACAGGCAATTTTCGAGCAGTACTTC
.	.	TRBV4-1	TRBJ1-1	CASSHLSIRGGTSEAFF	TGCGCCAGCAGCCACTTGAGTATCCGGGGAGGAACTAGTGAAGCTTTCTTT